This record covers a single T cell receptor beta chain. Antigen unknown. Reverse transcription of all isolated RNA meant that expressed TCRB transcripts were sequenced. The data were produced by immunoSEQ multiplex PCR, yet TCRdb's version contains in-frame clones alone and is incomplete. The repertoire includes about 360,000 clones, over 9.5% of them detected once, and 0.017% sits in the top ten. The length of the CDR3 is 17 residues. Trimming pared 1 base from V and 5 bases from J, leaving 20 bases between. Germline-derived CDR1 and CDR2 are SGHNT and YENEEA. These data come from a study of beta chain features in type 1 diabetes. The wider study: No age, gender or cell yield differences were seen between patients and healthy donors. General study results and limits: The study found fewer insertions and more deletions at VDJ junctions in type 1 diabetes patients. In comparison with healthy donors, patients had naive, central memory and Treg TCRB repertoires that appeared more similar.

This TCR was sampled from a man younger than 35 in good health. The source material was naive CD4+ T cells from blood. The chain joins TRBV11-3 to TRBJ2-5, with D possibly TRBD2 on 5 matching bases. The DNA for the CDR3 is TGTGCCAGCAGCTTAGGGGCTAGCCCCATGAGCCAGGAGACCCAGTACTTC. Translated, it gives CASSLGASPMSQETQYF.